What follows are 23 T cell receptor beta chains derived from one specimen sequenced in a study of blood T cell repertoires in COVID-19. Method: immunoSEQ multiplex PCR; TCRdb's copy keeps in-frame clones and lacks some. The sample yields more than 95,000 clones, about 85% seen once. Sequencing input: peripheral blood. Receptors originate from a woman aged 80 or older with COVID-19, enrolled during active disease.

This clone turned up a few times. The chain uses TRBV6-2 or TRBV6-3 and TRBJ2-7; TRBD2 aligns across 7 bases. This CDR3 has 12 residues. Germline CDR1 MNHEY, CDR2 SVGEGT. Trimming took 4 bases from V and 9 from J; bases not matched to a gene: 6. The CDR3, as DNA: TGTGCCAGCAGTTCCGGACTAGTCGGGCAGTACTTC. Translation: CASSSGLVGQYF.

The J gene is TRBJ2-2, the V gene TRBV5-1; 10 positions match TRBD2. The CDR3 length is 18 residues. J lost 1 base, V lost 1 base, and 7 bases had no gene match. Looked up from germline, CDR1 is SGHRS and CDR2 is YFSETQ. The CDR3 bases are TGCGCCAGCAGCTTGCGGACTAGCGGTAGGCTGAACACCGGGGAGCTGTTTTTT. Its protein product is CASSLRTSGRLNTGELFF.

The CDR3 DNA is TGTGCCAGTAGAGCAGGCGCCCGTTTAACGGGAGACTACACCTTC. It yields the protein CASRAGARLTGDYTF. The chain employs TRBV19 and TRBJ1-2; no reliable D call. The CDR3 length is 15 residues. The V end lost 6 bases, the J end lost 10 bases, and 24 bases lay between the germline ends. Per germline, CDR1 LNHDA and CDR2 SQIVND (reference sequence).

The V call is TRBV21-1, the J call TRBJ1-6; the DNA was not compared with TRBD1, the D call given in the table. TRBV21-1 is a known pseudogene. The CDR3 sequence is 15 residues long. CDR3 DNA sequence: TGTGCCAGCAGCAAACCTCAGGGTTTCGGTTCACCCCTCCACTTT. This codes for CASSKPQGFGSPLHF.

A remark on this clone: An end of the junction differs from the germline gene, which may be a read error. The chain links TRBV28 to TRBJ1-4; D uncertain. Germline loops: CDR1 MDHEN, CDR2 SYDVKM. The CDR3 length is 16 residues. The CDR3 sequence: CASSPRGGATNEKLFF. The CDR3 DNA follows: TGTGCCAGCAGTCCCCGAGGCGGTGCAACTAATGAAAAATTGTTTTTT.

DNA for the CDR3: TGTGCCAGCAGTTTCGGTCAGGGGAGCTCCTACAATGAGCAGTTCTTC. Protein: CASSFGQGSSYNEQFF. This rearrangement joins TRBV28 to TRBJ2-1, with a tentative D call TRBD1 (6 bases). Germline CDR1 is MDHEN and CDR2 is SYDVKM. This CDR3 spans 16 amino acids. Trimming stripped 3 bases from V and 0 bases from J, with 12 bases between.

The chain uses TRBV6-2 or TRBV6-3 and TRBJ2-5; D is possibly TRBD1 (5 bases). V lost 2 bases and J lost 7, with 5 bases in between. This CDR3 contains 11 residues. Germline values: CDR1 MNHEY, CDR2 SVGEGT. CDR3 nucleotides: TGTGCCAGCAGTTACCAGGGGACCCAGTACTTC. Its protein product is CASSYQGTQYF.

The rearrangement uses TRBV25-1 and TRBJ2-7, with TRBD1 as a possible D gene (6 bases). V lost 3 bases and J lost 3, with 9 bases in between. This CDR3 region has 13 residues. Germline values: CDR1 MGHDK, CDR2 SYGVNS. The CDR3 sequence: CASSDGQLYEQYF. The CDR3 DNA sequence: TGTGCCAGCAGTGATGGACAGCTCTACGAGCAGTACTTC.

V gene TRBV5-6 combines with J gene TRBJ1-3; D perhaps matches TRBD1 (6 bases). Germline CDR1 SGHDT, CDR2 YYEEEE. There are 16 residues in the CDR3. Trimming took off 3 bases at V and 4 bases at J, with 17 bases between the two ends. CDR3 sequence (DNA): TGTGCCAGCAGCTCAGTCACAGGGAAGAACGGAAACACCATATATTTT. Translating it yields CASSSVTGKNGNTIYF.

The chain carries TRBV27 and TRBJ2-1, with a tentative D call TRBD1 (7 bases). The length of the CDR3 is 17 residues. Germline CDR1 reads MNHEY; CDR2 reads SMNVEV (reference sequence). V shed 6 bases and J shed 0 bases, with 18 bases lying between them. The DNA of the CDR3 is TGTGCCAGCAGAAGGTGGCAGGGGGGCAGCTCCTACAATGAGCAGTTCTTC. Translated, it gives CASRRWQGGSSYNEQFF.

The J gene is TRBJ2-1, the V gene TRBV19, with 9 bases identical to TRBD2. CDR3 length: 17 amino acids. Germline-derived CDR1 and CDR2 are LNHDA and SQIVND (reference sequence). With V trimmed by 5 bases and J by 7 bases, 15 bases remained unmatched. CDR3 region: CASSVTSGLHPWNEQFF. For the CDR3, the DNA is TGTGCCAGTAGTGTCACTAGCGGGCTCCACCCATGGAATGAGCAGTTCTTC.

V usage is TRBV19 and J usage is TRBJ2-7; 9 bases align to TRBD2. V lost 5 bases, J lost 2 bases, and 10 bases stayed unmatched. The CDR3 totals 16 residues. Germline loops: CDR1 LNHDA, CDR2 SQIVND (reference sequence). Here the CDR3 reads CASSLHSGSAPYEQYF. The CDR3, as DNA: TGTGCCAGTAGTCTCCATAGCGGGAGCGCCCCCTACGAGCAGTACTTC. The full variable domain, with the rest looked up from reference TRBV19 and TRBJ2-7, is DGGITQSPKYLFRKEGQNVTLSCEQNLNHDAMYWYRQDPGQGLRLIYYSQIVNDFQKGDIAEGYSVSREKKESFPLTVTSAQKNPTAFYLCASSLHSGSAPYEQYFGPGTRLTVT.

Written as DNA, the CDR3 is TGTGCCAGCAGCCTAGTAAGCGGGAGGGCGACCGAGCAGTACTTC. Its protein product is CASSLVSGRATEQYF. The V and J genes are TRBV7-6 and TRBJ2-7, with 10 positions matching TRBD2. Losses at the gene ends were 5 bases for V and 6 bases for J; bases not matched to a gene: 10. Germline loops: CDR1 SGHVS, CDR2 FNYEAQ. This CDR3 contains 15 residues.

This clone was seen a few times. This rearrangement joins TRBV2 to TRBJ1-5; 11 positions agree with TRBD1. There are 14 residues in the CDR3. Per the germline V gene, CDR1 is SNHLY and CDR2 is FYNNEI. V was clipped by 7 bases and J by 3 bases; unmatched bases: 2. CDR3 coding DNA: TGTGCCAGCAAGGGACAGGGGGACAATCAGCCCCAGCATTTT. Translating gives CASKGQGDNQPQHF.

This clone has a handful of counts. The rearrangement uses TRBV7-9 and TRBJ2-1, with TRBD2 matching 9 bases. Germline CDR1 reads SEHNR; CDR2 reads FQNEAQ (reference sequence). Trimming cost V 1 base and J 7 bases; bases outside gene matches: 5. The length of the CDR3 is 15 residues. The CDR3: CASSLGAGGPNEQFF. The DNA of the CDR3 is TGTGCCAGCAGCTTAGGCGCGGGAGGGCCTAATGAGCAGTTCTTC.

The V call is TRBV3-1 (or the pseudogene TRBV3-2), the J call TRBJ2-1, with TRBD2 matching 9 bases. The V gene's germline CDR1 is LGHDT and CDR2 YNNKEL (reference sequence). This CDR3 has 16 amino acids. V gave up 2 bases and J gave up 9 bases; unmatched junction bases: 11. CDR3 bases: TGTGCCAGCAGCCAATCGGGACTAGCCCCCCACACTGAGCAGTTCTTC. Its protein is CASSQSGLAPHTEQFF.

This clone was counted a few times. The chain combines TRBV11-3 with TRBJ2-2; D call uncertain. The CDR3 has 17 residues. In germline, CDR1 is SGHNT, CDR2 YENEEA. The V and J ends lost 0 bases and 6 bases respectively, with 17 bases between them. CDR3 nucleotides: TGTGCCAGCAGCTTAGATAGATGGTCGGTTGCCGCCGGGGAGCTGTTTTTT. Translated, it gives CASSLDRWSVAAGELFF.

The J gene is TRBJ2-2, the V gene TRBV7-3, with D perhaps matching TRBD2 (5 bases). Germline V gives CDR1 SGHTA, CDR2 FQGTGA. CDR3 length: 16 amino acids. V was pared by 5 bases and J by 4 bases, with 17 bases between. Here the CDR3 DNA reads TGTGCCAGCAGCCCCGACCCGCGTGGGAGCACCGGGGAGCTGTTTTTT. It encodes CASSPDPRGSTGELFF. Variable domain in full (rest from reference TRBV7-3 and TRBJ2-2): GAGVSQTPSNKVTEKGKYVELRCDPISGHTALYWYRQSLGQGPEFLIYFQGTGAADDSGLPNDRFFAVRPEGSVSTLKIQRTERGDSAVYLCASSPDPRGSTGELFFGEGSRLTVL.

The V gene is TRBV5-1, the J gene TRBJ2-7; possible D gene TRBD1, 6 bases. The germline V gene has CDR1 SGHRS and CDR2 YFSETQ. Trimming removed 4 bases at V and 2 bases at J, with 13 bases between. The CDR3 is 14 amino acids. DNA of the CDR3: TGCGCCAGCAGCACTACACAGGGACCCTACGAGCAGTACTTC. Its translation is CASSTTQGPYEQYF.

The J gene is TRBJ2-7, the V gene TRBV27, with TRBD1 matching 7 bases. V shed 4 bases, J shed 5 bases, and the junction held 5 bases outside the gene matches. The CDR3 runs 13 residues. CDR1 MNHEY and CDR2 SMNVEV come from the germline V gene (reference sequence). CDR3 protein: CASSSNRGHEQYF. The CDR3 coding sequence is TGTGCCAGCAGTTCGAACAGGGGCCACGAGCAGTACTTC.

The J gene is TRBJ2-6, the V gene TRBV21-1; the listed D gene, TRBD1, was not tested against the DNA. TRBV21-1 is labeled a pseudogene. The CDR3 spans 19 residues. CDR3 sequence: CASSKGRGTGDPGANVLTF. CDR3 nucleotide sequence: TGTGCCAGCAGCAAAGGAAGAGGGACAGGGGATCCCGGGGCCAACGTCCTGACTTTC.

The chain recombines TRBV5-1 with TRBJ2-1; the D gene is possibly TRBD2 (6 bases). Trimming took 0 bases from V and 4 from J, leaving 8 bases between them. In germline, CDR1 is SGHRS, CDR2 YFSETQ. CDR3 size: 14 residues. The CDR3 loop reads CASSLGGGYNEQFF. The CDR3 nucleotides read TGCGCCAGCAGCTTGGGTGGGGGGTACAATGAGCAGTTCTTC.

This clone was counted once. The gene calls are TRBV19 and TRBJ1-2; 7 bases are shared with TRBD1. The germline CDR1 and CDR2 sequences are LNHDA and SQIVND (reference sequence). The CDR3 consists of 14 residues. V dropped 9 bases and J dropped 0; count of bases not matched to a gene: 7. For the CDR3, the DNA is TGTGCCAGCAGACAGGGAACGGCTAACTATGGCTACACCTTC. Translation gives CASRQGTANYGYTF.